These 24 T cell receptor beta chains were sequenced from one sample in a study of blood T cell repertoires in COVID-19 (dated by TCRdb to the early 2020s). Library preparation was by the immunoSEQ multiplex PCR assay. Drawn from immuneACCESS, this table holds only the in-frame rearrangements with V and J called that TCRdb kept. Clones are partly lost; checked studies trace under half to an unresolved V gene and leave the rest unexplained. This sample holds around 300,000 clones; approximately 89% were observed only once. Less than 6.5% of the sample belongs to the ten largest clones. The sequencing input was PBMCs or T cells enriched from blood (not recorded which). Receptors originate from a young man who had recovered from COVID-19.

V is TRBV24-1 and J is TRBJ1-2; D is unclear. The germline V gene has CDR1 KGHDR and CDR2 SFDVKD. The CDR3 spans 15 residues. Trimming took off 4 bases at V and 2 bases at J, with 13 bases between the two ends. The CDR3 coding sequence is TGTGCCACCAGTGACCCGAGTTTCGGGAACTATGGCTACACCTTC. It yields the protein CATSDPSFGNYGYTF.

The CDR3 here is CASSQGQNQETQYF. CDR3 nucleotides: TGCGCCAGCAGCCAAGGACAGAACCAAGAGACCCAGTACTTC. The chain joins TRBV4-1 to TRBJ2-5, with a weak D call TRBD1 (5 bases). This CDR3 comprises 14 residues. Germline V gene sequence: CDR1 MGHRA, CDR2 YSYEKL. Trimming shortened V by 1 base and J by 0 bases, and 6 bases separated the two germline ends.

With regard to this clone: The sample carries other DNA sequences with the same CDR3. The chain is built from TRBV7-2 and TRBJ1-4; TRBD1 matches at 9 bases. Germline values: CDR1 SGHTA, CDR2 FQGNSA. The CDR3 is 16 residues long. V shed 4 bases, J shed 4 bases, and the junction held 7 bases outside the gene matches. As DNA, the CDR3 is TGTGCCAGCAGCTATCGGCCGGGACAGGGTAATGAAAAACTGTTTTTT. As protein: CASSYRPGQGNEKLFF.

V and J are TRBV18 and TRBJ1-2, with a weak D call TRBD1 (5 bases). V dropped 3 bases and J dropped 4 bases, with 18 bases sitting between them. The CDR3 covers 16 residues. CDR1 is KGHSH, CDR2 LQKENI, per germline. CDR3 sequence: CASSPGGPQRGYGYTF. Here the CDR3 DNA reads TGTGCCAGCTCACCGGGGGGTCCACAAAGAGGCTATGGCTACACCTTC. Drawing the rest from reference TRBV18 and TRBJ1-2, the complete variable domain is NAGVMQNPRHLVRRRGQEARLRCSPMKGHSHVYWYRQLPEEGLKFMVYLQKENIIDESGMPKERFSAEFPKEGPSILRIQQVVRGDSAAYFCASSPGGPQRGYGYTFGSGTRLTVV.

This rearrangement joins TRBV5-1 to TRBJ1-1, with D uncertain. V dropped 0 bases and J dropped 0 bases, with 9 bases sitting between them. Germline V gene data show CDR1 as SGHRS and CDR2 as YFSETQ. The CDR3 totals 15 residues. CDR3 nucleotides: TGCGCCAGCAGCTTGGACAAGTTCATGAACACTGAAGCTTTCTTT. Amino acids: CASSLDKFMNTEAFF.

This rearrangement joins TRBV19 to TRBJ1-1; tentatively, D is TRBD1 (5 bases). Trimming left V 5 bases short and J 3 bases short, with 13 bases between. Germline V gene data show CDR1 as LNHDA and CDR2 as SQIVND (reference sequence). CDR3 size: 14 residues. The CDR3 DNA sequence: TGTGCCAGTAGTGCACTGGGAGGGGACACTGAAGCTTTCTTT. Residues: CASSALGGDTEAFF.

This sequence joins TRBV10-2 and TRBJ2-5; no reliable D call. Trimming removed 10 bases from V and 5 bases from J, with 8 bases in between. This CDR3 has 10 amino acids. Germline V gene lookup returns CDR1 WSHSY and CDR2 SAAADI. The CDR3 region is CATLLETQYF. CDR3 coding DNA: TGCGCCACCCTTCTGGAGACCCAGTACTTC.

The gene calls are TRBV5-1 and TRBJ2-2; D not resolved. The CDR3 sequence is 12 residues long. Germline CDR1 and CDR2: SGHRS and YFSETQ. With 0 bases removed from V and 5 bases from J, the gap between germline ends came to 2 bases. The CDR3 region is CASSLATGELFF. In nucleotides, the CDR3 is TGCGCCAGCAGCTTGGCAACCGGGGAGCTGTTTTTT.

In this sample, this clone turned up once. The chain uses TRBV5-1 and TRBJ2-5, with TRBD2 matching over 8 bases. The J segment lost 0 bases and the V segment lost 5 bases, leaving 6 bases of the junction unmatched. This CDR3 spans 15 amino acids. Germline V CDR1 and CDR2: SGHRS, YFSETQ. Here the CDR3 reads CASSRPSGYQETQYF. Here the CDR3 DNA reads TGCGCCAGCAGTCGGCCTAGCGGGTACCAAGAGACCCAGTACTTC.

In its sample, this clone was seen once. The chain employs TRBV5-5 and TRBJ1-2, with 11 nucleotides matching TRBD1. The CDR3 totals 15 residues. Trimming removed 5 bases from V and 6 bases from J; junction bases left unmatched: 9. Germline CDR1 reads SGHKS; CDR2 reads YYEKEE (reference sequence). The CDR3 is CASSRTGGEYHGYTF. In nucleotides, the CDR3 is TGTGCCAGCAGTCGGACAGGGGGCGAATATCATGGCTACACCTTC.

This clone occurred once. The chain carries TRBV11-2 and TRBJ2-1; 9 bases map to TRBD2. This CDR3 is built from 16 residues. Germline lookup yields CDR1 SGHAT and CDR2 FQNNGV. Losses at the gene ends were 6 bases for V and 3 bases for J; bases not matched to a gene: 9. The CDR3 here is CASRSSSGEHYNEQFF. The CDR3 nucleotides are TGTGCCAGCAGATCCTCTAGCGGGGAGCACTACAATGAGCAGTTCTTC.

This chain uses TRBV21-1 with TRBJ2-7; the D call TRBD1 from the table was never checked on the DNA. TRBV21-1 is a known pseudogene. This CDR3 contains 15 residues. CDR3 DNA sequence: TGTGCCAGCAGCAAGCGACAGGGTGGTTCCTACGAGCAGTACTTC. Its protein product is CASSKRQGGSYEQYF.

The chain couples TRBV28 to TRBJ1-2; the D gene is possibly TRBD1 (5 bases). The CDR3 has 14 amino acids. V was pared by 6 bases and J by 5 bases, with 16 bases between. The germline CDR1 and CDR2 sequences are MDHEN and SYDVKM. The CDR3 coding sequence is TGTGCCAGCAGCGGGGGAGGGAGTCGGTATGGCTACACCTTC. Its translation: CASSGGGSRYGYTF.

V is TRBV10-2 and J is TRBJ1-1; TRBD1 is a possible D gene (5 bases). V lost 6 bases, J lost 1 base, and 9 bases lay in between. The CDR3 spans 13 residues. From germline, CDR1 is WSHSY and CDR2 SAAADI. DNA for the CDR3: TGCGCCAGCAGGGGGCGGGGGAACACTGAAGCTTTCTTT. It yields the protein CASRGRGNTEAFF.

This clone was counted once. The chain joins TRBV3-1 (or the pseudogene TRBV3-2) to TRBJ2-1; 9 nucleotides match TRBD2. Germline-derived CDR1 and CDR2 are LGHDT and YNNKEL (reference sequence). The CDR3 is 13 residues long. Trimming took 4 bases from V and 8 from J; bases not matched to a gene: 3. CDR3 coding DNA: TGTGCCAGCAGCCCCTGGACTAGCGATGAGCAGTTCTTC. It codes for CASSPWTSDEQFF.

V and J are TRBV10-3 and TRBJ2-7; 7 bases match TRBD1. Germline CDR1 ENHRY, CDR2 SYGVKD. The J segment lost 5 bases and the V segment lost 10 bases, leaving 11 bases of the junction unmatched. The CDR3 is 13 amino acids. In DNA, the CDR3 is TGTGCCACCAAAGACTCGACAGGGCACGAGCAGTACTTC. Residues: CATKDSTGHEQYF.

The rearrangement links TRBV6-5 to TRBJ2-7, with 7 bases lining up with TRBD1. The germline V gene encodes CDR1 MNHEY and CDR2 SVGAGI. The CDR3 spans 14 residues. Trimming cost V 5 bases and J 3 bases; bases outside gene matches: 7. The CDR3 region is CASSLDRDYYEQYF. The CDR3 nucleotides are TGTGCCAGCAGTCTCGACAGGGATTACTACGAGCAGTACTTC.

V gene TRBV4-2 combines with J gene TRBJ2-1; 13 positions match TRBD2. The CDR3 loop spans 17 amino acids. The germline V gene has CDR1 LGHNA and CDR2 YNFKEQ. The trim removed 5 bases at V and 2 bases at J, leaving 6 bases unmatched. The CDR3, as DNA: TGTGCCAGCAGCGCTATAACTAGCGGGGGGGCCTACAATGAGCAGTTCTTC. It is translated as CASSAITSGGAYNEQFF.

The V gene is TRBV2, the J gene TRBJ2-1, with 15 bases fitting TRBD2. The CDR3 runs to 15 residues. The V segment lost 2 bases and the J segment 9 bases; nucleotides outside the gene matches: 2. Germline V gene sequence: CDR1 SNHLY, CDR2 FYNNEI. CDR3 residues: CASSEWGLAGGEQFF. The CDR3 bases are TGTGCCAGCAGTGAATGGGGACTAGCGGGGGGTGAGCAGTTCTTC.

The chain is built from TRBV9 and TRBJ2-3, with TRBD1 matching over 10 bases. Germline V gene data show CDR1 as SGDLS and CDR2 as YYNGEE. Trimming cost V 5 bases and J 4 bases; bases outside gene matches: 7. The CDR3 is 15 amino acids. This chain's CDR3 is CASSPSGTGADTQYF. The DNA of the CDR3 is TGTGCCAGCAGTCCTTCCGGGACAGGGGCAGATACGCAGTATTTT.

The genes are TRBV7-6 and TRBJ2-1; D is perhaps TRBD2 (6 bases). The V gene lost 0 bases and the J gene lost 7 bases, with 16 bases spanning the gap. Germline values: CDR1 SGHVS, CDR2 FNYEAQ. The CDR3 extends over 16 amino acids. CDR3 region: CASSLAGSGEGNEQFF. CDR3 sequence (DNA): TGTGCCAGCAGCTTAGCAGGTAGCGGTGAGGGGAATGAGCAGTTCTTC. The variable domain in full, completed from reference TRBV7-6 and TRBJ2-1, reads GAGVSQSPRYKVTKRGQDVALRCDPISGHVSLYWYRQALGQGPEFLTYFNYEAQQDKSGLPNDRFSAERPEGSISTLTIQRTEQRDSAMYRCASSLAGSGEGNEQFFGPGTRLTVL.

V usage is TRBV9 and J usage is TRBJ2-7; D is possibly TRBD1 (7 bases). The germline V gene encodes CDR1 SGDLS and CDR2 YYNGEE. With 0 bases removed from V and 6 bases from J, the gap between germline ends came to 16 bases. This CDR3 region has 15 residues. The CDR3 bases are TGTGCCAGCAGCGTAGATGGCGGGGCAGGGGGCGAGCAGTACTTC. Encoded protein: CASSVDGGAGGEQYF.

Comments on this clone: The sample contains more than one DNA sequence encoding this CDR3. The genes are TRBV5-1 and TRBJ1-2; unclear D gene. The CDR3 loop spans 15 amino acids. V was shortened by 0 bases and J by 3 bases, with 12 bases between the two germline ends. In germline, CDR1 is SGHRS, CDR2 YFSETQ. In DNA form, the CDR3 reads TGCGCCAGCAGCTTGGATCCGGGTATGGACTATGGCTACACCTTC. Protein product: CASSLDPGMDYGYTF.

The chain has TRBV30 and TRBJ2-7; 10 nucleotides align to TRBD1. The CDR3 is made up of 14 amino acids. V lost 0 bases, J lost 7 bases, and 6 bases stayed unmatched. CDR1 is GTSNPN, CDR2 SVGIG, per germline (reference sequence). The CDR3 here is CAWSVMAGQGEQYF. CDR3 nucleotides: TGTGCCTGGAGTGTAATGGCGGGACAGGGGGAGCAGTACTTC.